Described below is a single T cell receptor (beta chain) sequence and its context. The sample is drawn from a study of CD8 T cells in Susac syndrome. V was cut by 5 bases and J by 7 bases, with 8 bases left in between. Germline CDR1 reads GTSNPN; CDR2 reads SVGIG (reference sequence). There are 11 residues in the CDR3. It was with random hexamers that 0.5 to 1 ug RNA was reverse transcribed. MiXCR, applied by TCRdb to the immunoSEQ multiplex PCR reads, yields one record per CDR3 protein. This table has roughly 200,000 distinct CDR3 sequences, approximately 96% appearing once. This clonotype was obtained from a human donor with multiple sclerosis. The chain has TRBV30 and TRBJ2-2; D ambiguous. Sequencing was done on a sample of CD4+ T cells from PBMCs. DNA for the CDR3: TGTGCCTGGGGGCCTTTCGGGGAGCTGTTTTTT. It translates to CAWGPFGELFF.